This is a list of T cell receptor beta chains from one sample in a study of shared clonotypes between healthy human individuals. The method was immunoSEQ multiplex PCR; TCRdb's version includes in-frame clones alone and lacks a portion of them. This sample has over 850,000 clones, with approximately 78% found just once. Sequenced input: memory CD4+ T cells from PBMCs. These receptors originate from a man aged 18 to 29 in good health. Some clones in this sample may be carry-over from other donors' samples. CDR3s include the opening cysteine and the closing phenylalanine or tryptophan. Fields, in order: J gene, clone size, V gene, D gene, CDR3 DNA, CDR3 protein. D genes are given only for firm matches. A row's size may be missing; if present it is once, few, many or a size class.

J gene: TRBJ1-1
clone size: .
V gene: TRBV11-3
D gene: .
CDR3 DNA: TGTGCCAGCAGCCGTGGAGACACTGAAGCTTTCTTT
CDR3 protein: CASSRGDTEAFF

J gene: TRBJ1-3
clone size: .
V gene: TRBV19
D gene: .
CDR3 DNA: TGTGCCAGTAGTAGACAGCTCTCTGGAAACACCATATATTTT
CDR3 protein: CASSRQLSGNTIYF

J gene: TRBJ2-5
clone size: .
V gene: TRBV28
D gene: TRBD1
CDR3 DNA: TGTGCCAGCAGTACCTCCGGGACAGGGTTCGTGGAGACCCAGTACTTC
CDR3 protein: CASSTSGTGFVETQYF

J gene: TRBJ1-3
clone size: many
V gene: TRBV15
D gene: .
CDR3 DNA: TGTGCCACCAGCAGAGATCTAATTGGAAACACCATATATTTT
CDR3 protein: CATSRDLIGNTIYF

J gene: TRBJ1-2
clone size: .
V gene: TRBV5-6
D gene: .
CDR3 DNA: TGTGCCAGCAGCTTCCAGGGGACCTTTGGCTACACCTTC
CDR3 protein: CASSFQGTFGYTF

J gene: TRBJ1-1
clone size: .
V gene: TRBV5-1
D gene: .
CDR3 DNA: TGCGCCAGCAGGAAACAGGGGAACACTGAAGCTTTCTTT
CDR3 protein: CASRKQGNTEAFF

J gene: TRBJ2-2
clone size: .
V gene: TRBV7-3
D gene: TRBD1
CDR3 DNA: TGTGCCAGCAGATACGACAGGGGGAATACCGGGGAGCTGTTTTTT
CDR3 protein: CASRYDRGNTGELFF

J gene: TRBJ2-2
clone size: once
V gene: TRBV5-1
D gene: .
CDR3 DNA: TGCGCCAGCAGCTTGGGTAGTGAAGGGTACGGCACCGGGGAGCTGTTTTTT
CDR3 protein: CASSLGSEGYGTGELFF

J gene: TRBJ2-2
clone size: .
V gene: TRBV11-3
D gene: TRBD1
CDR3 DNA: TGTGCCAGCAGCTCTTTGACAGGGGTCACCGGGGAGCTGTTTTTT
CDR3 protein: CASSSLTGVTGELFF

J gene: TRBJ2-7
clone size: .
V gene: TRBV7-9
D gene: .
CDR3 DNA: TGTGCCAGCAGCTTAGCGTGGACAGACTCCTACGAGCAGTACTTC
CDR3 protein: CASSLAWTDSYEQYF

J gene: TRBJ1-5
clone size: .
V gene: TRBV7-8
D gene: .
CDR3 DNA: TGTGCCAGCAGCTTACTAAGGCAGGTCGGGCATCAGCCCCAGCATTTT
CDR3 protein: CASSLLRQVGHQPQHF

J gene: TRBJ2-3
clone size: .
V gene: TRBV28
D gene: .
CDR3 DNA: TGTGCCAGCAGTTTATTCGGCCGACGTAGCACAGATACGCAGTATTTT
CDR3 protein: CASSLFGRRSTDTQYF

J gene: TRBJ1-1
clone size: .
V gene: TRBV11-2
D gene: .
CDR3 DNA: TGTGCCAGCAGTCAATGGGTCACTGAAGCTTTCTTT
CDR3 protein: CASSQWVTEAFF

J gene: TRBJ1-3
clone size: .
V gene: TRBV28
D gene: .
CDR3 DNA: TGTGCCAGCAGTTTTAAAAACACCATATATTTT
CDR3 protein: CASSFKNTIYF

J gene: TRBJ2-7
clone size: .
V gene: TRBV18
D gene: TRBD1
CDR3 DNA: TGTGCCAGCTCACCTGGGACAGGGCCGGGTGAGCAGTACTTC
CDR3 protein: CASSPGTGPGEQYF

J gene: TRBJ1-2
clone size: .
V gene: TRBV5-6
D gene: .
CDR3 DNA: TGTGCCAGCAGCTTGGTGAAGGACCCCTATGGCTACACCTTC
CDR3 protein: CASSLVKDPYGYTF

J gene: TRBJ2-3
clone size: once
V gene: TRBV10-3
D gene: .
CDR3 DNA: TGTGCCATCTCCCCGAAAGGGGATACGCAGTATTTT
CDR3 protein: CAISPKGDTQYF

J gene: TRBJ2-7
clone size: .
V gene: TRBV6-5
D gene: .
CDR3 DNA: TGTGCCAGCAGCTCGGCGGTTCGGACCTACGAGCAGTACTTC
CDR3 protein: CASSSAVRTYEQYF

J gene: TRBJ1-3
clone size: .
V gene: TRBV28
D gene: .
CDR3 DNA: TGTGCCACCAAGGAACCAGACACCATATATTTT
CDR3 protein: CATKEPDTIYF

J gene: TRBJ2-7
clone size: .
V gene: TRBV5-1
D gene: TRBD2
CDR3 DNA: TGCGCCAGCAGCTTGGCCCAGCGGGGGTACGAGCAGTACTTC
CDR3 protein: CASSLAQRGYEQYF

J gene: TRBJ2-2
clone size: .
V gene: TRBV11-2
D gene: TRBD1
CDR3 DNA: TGTGCCAGCAGCTTATACAGGGGACCCGGGGAGCTGTTTTTT
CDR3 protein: CASSLYRGPGELFF

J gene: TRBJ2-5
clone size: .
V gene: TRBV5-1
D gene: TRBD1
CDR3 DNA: TGCGCCAGCAGCTTGGGAATCGGCAACGGCAGGGGGCAAGAGACCCAGTACTTC
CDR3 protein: CASSLGIGNGRGQETQYF

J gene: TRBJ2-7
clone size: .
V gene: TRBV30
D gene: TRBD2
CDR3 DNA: TGTGCCTGGACCCGACTAGCGGGAAGCTCCTACGAGCAGTACTTC
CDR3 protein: CAWTRLAGSSYEQYF

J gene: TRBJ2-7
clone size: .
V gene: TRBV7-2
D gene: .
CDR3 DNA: TGTGCCAGCAGCTTAGGCAGCGGGCCCTACGAGCAGTACTTC
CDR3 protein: CASSLGSGPYEQYF

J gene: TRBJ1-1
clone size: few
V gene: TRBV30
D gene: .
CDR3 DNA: TGTGCCTGGAGTGTACGTGGTGGAACTGAAGCTTTCTTT
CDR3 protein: CAWSVRGGTEAFF

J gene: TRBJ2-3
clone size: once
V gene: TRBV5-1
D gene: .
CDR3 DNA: TGCGCCAGCAGCATAAATATAGGGGGAGATACGCAGTATTTT
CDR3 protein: CASSINIGGDTQYF

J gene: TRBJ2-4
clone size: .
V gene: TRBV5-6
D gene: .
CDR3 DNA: TGTGCCAGCAGCTCAACAGGGTTGACTCAGTACTTC
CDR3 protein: CASSSTGLTQYF

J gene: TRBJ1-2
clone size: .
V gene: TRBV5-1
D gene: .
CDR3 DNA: TGCGCCAGCAGCTTGGATACGCAATCTAACTATGGCTACACCTTC
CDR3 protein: CASSLDTQSNYGYTF

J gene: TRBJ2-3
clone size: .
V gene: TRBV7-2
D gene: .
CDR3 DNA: TGTGCCAGCAGCCCGGAGCGGGTTACGCAGTATTTT
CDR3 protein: CASSPERVTQYF

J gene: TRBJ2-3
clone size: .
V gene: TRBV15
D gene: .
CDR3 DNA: TGTGCCGCCAGCAGAGAAGATACGCAGTATTTT
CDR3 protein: CAASREDTQYF

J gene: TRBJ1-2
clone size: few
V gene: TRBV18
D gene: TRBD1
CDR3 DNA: TGTGCCAGCTCTGGGACAGGGGACTACTATGGCTACACCTTC
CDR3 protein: CASSGTGDYYGYTF

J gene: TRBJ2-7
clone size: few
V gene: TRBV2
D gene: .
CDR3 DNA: TGTGCCAGCAACGCAAACGGACAGTACTACGAGCAGTACTTC
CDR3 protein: CASNANGQYYEQYF

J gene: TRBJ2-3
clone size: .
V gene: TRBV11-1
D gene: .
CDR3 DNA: TGTGCCAGCAGCGTGGGTTGGGGGCCGCAGTATTTT
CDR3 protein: CASSVGWGPQYF

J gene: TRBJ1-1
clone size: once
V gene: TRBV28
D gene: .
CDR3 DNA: TGTGCCAGCAACTGGCCTACCACGTACACTGAAGCTTTCTTT
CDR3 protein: CASNWPTTYTEAFF

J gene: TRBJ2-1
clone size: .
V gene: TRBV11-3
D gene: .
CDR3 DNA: TGTGCCAGCAGCTTATCAATGGAGGTGGCCAATGAGCAGTTCTTC
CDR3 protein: CASSLSMEVANEQFF

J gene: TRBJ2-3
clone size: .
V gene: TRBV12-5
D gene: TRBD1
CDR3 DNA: TGTGCTAGTGGTTTGTCCACTCAGTGGGACAGGGGTCCCCTGGGTTTT
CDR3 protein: CASGLSTQWDRGPLGF

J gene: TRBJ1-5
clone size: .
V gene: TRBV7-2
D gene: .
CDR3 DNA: TGTGCCAGCAGCTTAGGTTGGAGGGCTAGCAATCAGCCCCAGCATTTT
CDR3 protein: CASSLGWRASNQPQHF

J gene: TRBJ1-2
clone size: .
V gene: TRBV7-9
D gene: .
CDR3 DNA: TGTGCCAGCAGCTTAGCGCTTCCAGGGTCGAGCTATGGCTACACCTTC
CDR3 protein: CASSLALPGSSYGYTF

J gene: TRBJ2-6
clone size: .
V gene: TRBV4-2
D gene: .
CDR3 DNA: TGTGCCAGCAGCCAAGATGGGGGCGCTGGGGCCAACGTCCTGACTTTC
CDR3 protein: CASSQDGGAGANVLTF

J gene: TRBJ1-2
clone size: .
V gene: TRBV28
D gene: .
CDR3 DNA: TGTGCCAGCCTCCTTGAGGGGGGGCACCACACCTTC
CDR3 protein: CASLLEGGHHTF

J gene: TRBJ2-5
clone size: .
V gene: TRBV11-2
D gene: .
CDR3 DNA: TGTGCCAGCAGCTTATCCAGACAGTCCCCTGGGGAGACCCAGTACTTC
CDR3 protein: CASSLSRQSPGETQYF

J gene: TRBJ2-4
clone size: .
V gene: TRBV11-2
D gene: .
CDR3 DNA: TGTGCCAGCAGCGACGGGACATCCGTTTCTTTAGCCAAAAACATTCAGTACTTC
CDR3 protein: CASSDGTSVSLAKNIQYF

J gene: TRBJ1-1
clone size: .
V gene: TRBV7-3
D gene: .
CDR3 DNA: TGTGCCAGCAGCTCACTGGAGAACACTGAAGCTTTCTTT
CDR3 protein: CASSSLENTEAFF

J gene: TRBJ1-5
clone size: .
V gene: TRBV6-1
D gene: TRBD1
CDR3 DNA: TGTGCCAGCAGCGCCCAGGGGGATCAGCCCCAGCATTTT
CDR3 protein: CASSAQGDQPQHF

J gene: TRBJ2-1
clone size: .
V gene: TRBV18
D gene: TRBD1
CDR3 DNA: TGTGCCAGCTCACAACAGGGGGCCGCCTACAATGAGCAGTTCTTC
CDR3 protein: CASSQQGAAYNEQFF

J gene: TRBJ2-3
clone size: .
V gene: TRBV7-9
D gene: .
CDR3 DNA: TGTGCCAGCCTGAGGGACACAGATACGCAGTATTTT
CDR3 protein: CASLRDTDTQYF

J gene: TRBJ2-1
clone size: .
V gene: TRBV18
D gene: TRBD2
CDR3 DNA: TGTGCCAGCTCACCCGGGAGGGATCGGGTCAATGAGCAGTTCTTC
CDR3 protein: CASSPGRDRVNEQFF

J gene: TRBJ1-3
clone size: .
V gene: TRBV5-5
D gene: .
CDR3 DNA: TGTGCCAGCAGCCAGGGACGGAGCTCTGGAAACACCATATATTTT
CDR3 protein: CASSQGRSSGNTIYF

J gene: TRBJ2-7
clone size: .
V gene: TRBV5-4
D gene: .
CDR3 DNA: TGTGCCAGCAGCTTGGCCGTAGGGGTCGAGCAGTACTTC
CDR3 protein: CASSLAVGVEQYF

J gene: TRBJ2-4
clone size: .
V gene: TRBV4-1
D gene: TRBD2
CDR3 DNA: TGCGCCAGCAGCCAAGACCCCAGCGGGAGGCTTGAAAACATTCAGTACTTC
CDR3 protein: CASSQDPSGRLENIQYF

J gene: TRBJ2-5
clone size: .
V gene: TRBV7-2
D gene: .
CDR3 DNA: TGTGCCAGCACCATGACCCCAAGCGGAGGTTTCCAAGAGACCCAGTACTTC
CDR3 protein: CASTMTPSGGFQETQYF

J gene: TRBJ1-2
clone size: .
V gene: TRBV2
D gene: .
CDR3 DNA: TGTGCCAGCGCAGGGAGTGGCTACACCTTC
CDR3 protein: CASAGSGYTF

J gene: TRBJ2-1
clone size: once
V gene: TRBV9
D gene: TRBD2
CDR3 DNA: TGTGCCAGCACCATGACTAGCGGGATGCACAATGAGCAGTTCTTC
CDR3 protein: CASTMTSGMHNEQFF

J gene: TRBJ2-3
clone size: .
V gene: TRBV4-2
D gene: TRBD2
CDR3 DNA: TGTGCCAGCAGCCAAGTGGCGGGAGAGCCAGATACGCAGTATTTT
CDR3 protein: CASSQVAGEPDTQYF